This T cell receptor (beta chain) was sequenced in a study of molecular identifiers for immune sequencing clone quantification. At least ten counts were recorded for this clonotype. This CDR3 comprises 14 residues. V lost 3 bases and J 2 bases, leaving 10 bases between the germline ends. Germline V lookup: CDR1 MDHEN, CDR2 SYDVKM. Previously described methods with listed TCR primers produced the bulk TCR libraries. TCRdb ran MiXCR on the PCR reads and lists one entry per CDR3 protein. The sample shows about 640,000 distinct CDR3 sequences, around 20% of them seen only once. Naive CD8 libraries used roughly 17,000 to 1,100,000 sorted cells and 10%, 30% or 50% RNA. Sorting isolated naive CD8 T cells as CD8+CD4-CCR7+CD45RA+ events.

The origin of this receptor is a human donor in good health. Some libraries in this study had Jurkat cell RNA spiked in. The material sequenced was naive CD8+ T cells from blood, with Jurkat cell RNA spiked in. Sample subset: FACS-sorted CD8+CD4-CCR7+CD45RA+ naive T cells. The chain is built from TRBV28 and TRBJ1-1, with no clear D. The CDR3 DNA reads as TGTGCCAGCAGTTTTCGAGGAGGAAACACTGAAGCTTTCTTT. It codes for CASSFRGGNTEAFF.